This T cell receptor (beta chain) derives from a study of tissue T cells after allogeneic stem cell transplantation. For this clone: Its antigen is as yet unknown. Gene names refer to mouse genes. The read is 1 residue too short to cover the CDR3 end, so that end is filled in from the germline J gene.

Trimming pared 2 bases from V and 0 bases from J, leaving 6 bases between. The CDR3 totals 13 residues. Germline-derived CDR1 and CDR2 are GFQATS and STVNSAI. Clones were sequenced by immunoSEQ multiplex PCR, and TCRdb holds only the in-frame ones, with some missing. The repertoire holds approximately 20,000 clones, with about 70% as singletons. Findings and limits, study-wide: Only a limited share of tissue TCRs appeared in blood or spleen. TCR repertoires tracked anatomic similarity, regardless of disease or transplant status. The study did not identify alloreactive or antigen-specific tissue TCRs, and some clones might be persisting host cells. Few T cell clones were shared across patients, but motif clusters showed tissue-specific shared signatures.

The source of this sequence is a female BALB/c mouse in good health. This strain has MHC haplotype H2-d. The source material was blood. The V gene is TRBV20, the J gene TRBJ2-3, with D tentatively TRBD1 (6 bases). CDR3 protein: CGARTGSAETLYF. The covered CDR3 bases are TGTGGTGCTAGGACAGGGAGTGCAGAAACGCTGTAT.